The 20 T cell receptor beta chains reported below all come from one sample, sequenced in a study of T cell responses to AZD1222 COVID-19 vaccine. Using immunoSEQ multiplex PCR, the repertoire was profiled, and TCRdb retains in-frame clones only, with some absent. The table records 75,000 to 100,000 clones, roughly nine tenths of them present only once. Sequences were derived from peripheral blood, sampled on day 0 of AZD1222 vaccination. Source of these receptors: an adult in good health.

The V and J genes are TRBV5-1 and TRBJ2-7; no reliable D call. Looked up from germline, CDR1 is SGHRS and CDR2 is YFSETQ. The CDR3 consists of 13 residues. V was shortened by 0 bases and J by 2 bases, with 6 bases between the two germline ends. The CDR3 DNA follows: TGCGCCAGCAGCTTGGATACCCCCTACGAGCAGTACTTC. Its translation: CASSLDTPYEQYF. The complete variable domain, with remaining parts taken from reference TRBV5-1 and TRBJ2-7, reads KAGVTQTPRYLIKTRGQQVTLSCSPISGHRSVSWYQQTPGQGLQFLFEYFSETQRNKGNFPGRFSGRQFSNSRSEMNVSTLELGDSALYLCASSLDTPYEQYFGPGTRLTVT.

This rearrangement joins TRBV25-1 to TRBJ2-5; TRBD2 might be the D (5 bases). Trimming took off 7 bases at V and 4 bases at J, with 19 bases between the two ends. The CDR3 length is 15 residues. The germline V gene encodes CDR1 MGHDK and CDR2 SYGVNS. CDR3 loop: CASISPSGGGETQYF. The DNA for the CDR3 is TGTGCCAGCATTTCCCCGTCGGGCGGAGGAGAGACCCAGTACTTC.

V gene TRBV9 combines with J gene TRBJ2-3; 7 bases match TRBD2. This CDR3 is built from 17 residues. V was clipped by 0 bases and J by 1 base; unmatched bases: 8. CDR1 and CDR2 from the germline V gene are SGDLS and YYNGEE. The CDR3 nucleotides are TGTGCCAGCAGCGTAGCTACTCCGGGGGGAGGCACAGATACGCAGTATTTT. This sequence encodes CASSVATPGGGTDTQYF.

The V gene is TRBV2, the J gene TRBJ2-2; possible D gene TRBD2, 5 bases. V lost 6 bases, J lost 6 bases, and 5 bases lay in between. This CDR3 comprises 11 residues. Germline values: CDR1 SNHLY, CDR2 FYNNEI. CDR3 coding DNA: TGTGCCAGCAGGAGGGCCGGGGAGCTGTTTTTT. Residues: CASRRAGELFF.

The chain couples TRBV28 to TRBJ1-1; no firm D call. Trimming shortened V by 5 bases and J by 5 bases, and 21 bases separated the two germline ends. The CDR3 has 16 amino acids. Germline CDR1 MDHEN, CDR2 SYDVKM. Written as DNA, the CDR3 is TGTGCCAGCAGTCGAGAGGATAGCGATATGAGGACTGAAGCTTTCTTT. It translates to CASSREDSDMRTEAFF.

DNA for the CDR3: TGCAGCGTCGCCCCACTAGCGACCGGGGAGCTGTTTTTT. Its protein is CSVAPLATGELFF. The rearrangement links TRBV29-1 to TRBJ2-2, with 7 bases aligning to TRBD2. CDR3 size: 13 residues. Germline V gene sequence: CDR1 SQVTM, CDR2 ANQGSEA. V trimming: 6 bases; J trimming: 5 bases; junction bases outside the gene matches: 6.

The chain has TRBV19 and TRBJ1-1; a weak D match, TRBD1 (5 bases). CDR1 is LNHDA, CDR2 SQIVND, per germline (reference sequence). Trimming left V 0 bases short and J 2 bases short, with 10 bases between. The CDR3 sequence is 15 residues long. In DNA, the CDR3 is TGTGCCAGTAGTATAGATAGACAGACCAACACTGAAGCTTTCTTT. Residues: CASSIDRQTNTEAFF. Drawing the rest from reference TRBV19 and TRBJ1-1, the complete variable domain is DGGITQSPKYLFRKEGQNVTLSCEQNLNHDAMYWYRQDPGQGLRLIYYSQIVNDFQKGDIAEGYSVSREKKESFPLTVTSAQKNPTAFYLCASSIDRQTNTEAFFGQGTRLTVV.

The chain couples TRBV24-1 to TRBJ2-1; 8 bases match TRBD2. CDR3 length: 16 residues. With 0 bases clipped from V and 5 bases from J, the junction kept 5 bases outside the gene matches. Germline V CDR1 and CDR2: KGHDR, SFDVKD. The CDR3 DNA reads as TGTGCCACCAGTGATTTGTTAGCGGGGCCGAACAATGAGCAGTTCTTC. It is translated as CATSDLLAGPNNEQFF.

The J gene is TRBJ2-4, the V gene TRBV5-1; no definite D call. V lost 3 bases and J 15 bases, leaving 25 bases between the germline ends. CDR3 length: 15 residues. The germline V gene has CDR1 SGHRS and CDR2 YFSETQ. The CDR3 DNA is TGCGCCAGCAGCTCGTACTCGCCGGATGAAGGGCCCCTGTACTTC. Translating gives CASSSYSPDEGPLYF.

This chain connects TRBV7-3 to TRBJ2-1; the D gene is possibly TRBD2 (5 bases). This CDR3 contains 13 residues. The V end was cut by 2 bases, the J end by 5 bases, with 7 bases between. CDR1 and CDR2 from the germline V gene are SGHTA and FQGTGA. The CDR3 region is CASSLAGNNEQFF. CDR3 nucleotide sequence: TGTGCCAGCAGCTTAGCGGGTAACAATGAGCAGTTCTTC.

This clone was detected only once. The chain employs TRBV18 and TRBJ2-6, with D unclear. This CDR3 comprises 14 residues. The V end lost 2 bases, the J end lost 2 bases, and 4 bases lay between the germline ends. CDR1 is KGHSH and CDR2 is LQKENI in the germline V gene. The CDR3 region is CASSPEAGANVLTF. As DNA, the CDR3 is TGTGCCAGCTCACCAGAAGCTGGGGCCAACGTCCTGACTTTC.

The chain has TRBV19 and TRBJ1-5; no definite D call. The CDR3 length is 14 residues. The germline V gene has CDR1 LNHDA and CDR2 SQIVND (reference sequence). The V end was cut by 7 bases, the J end by 0 bases, with 10 bases between. Here the CDR3 DNA reads TGTGCCAGTAAAGGACCGCGTAGCAATCAGCCCCAGCATTTT. It encodes CASKGPRSNQPQHF.

This chain links TRBV5-8 with TRBJ1-4, with 9 nucleotides matching TRBD1. Germline V lookup: CDR1 SGHTS, CDR2 YDEGEE. The CDR3 is made up of 16 amino acids. The junction had 11 bases not matched to a gene; V was cut back by 4 bases and J by 7 bases. The CDR3 loop reads CASSPGLLTGGEKLFF. The CDR3 nucleotides are TGTGCCAGCAGCCCTGGTTTGCTGACAGGGGGTGAAAAACTGTTTTTT.

The chain joins TRBV6-2 or TRBV6-3 to TRBJ1-1; D is possibly TRBD1 (5 bases). The germline V gene encodes CDR1 MNHEY and CDR2 SVGEGT. This CDR3 spans 15 amino acids. The V end lost 6 bases, the J end lost 3 bases, and 17 bases lay between the germline ends. CDR3 DNA sequence: TGTGCCAGCAGACCTTTTCGACCGGGGGACACTGAAGCTTTCTTT. This encodes CASRPFRPGDTEAFF.

The chain employs TRBV30 and TRBJ2-2; no clear D. Between the trimmed V and J ends, which lost 0 bases and 4 bases, there was a span of 9 bases. The CDR3 has 14 amino acids. Per the germline V gene, CDR1 is GTSNPN and CDR2 is SVGIG (reference sequence). CDR3 sequence (DNA): TGTGCCTGGAGTGTACTGGGTGGCACCGGGGAGCTGTTTTTT. Translation gives CAWSVLGGTGELFF.

The rearrangement uses TRBV19 and TRBJ1-6; D remains unclear. Germline V gene sequence: CDR1 LNHDA, CDR2 SQIVND (reference sequence). The V and J ends lost 4 bases and 6 bases respectively, with 4 bases between them. There are 12 residues in the CDR3. CDR3 nucleotides: TGTGCCAGTAGTAGGGGTAATTCACCCCTCCACTTT. This gives the protein CASSRGNSPLHF.

This clone was observed once. This rearrangement joins TRBV11-2 to TRBJ1-4; 7 nucleotides align to TRBD1. After removal of 0 bases from V and 4 bases from J, the junction contained 2 bases not matched to a gene. The CDR3 length is 15 residues. From germline, CDR1 is SGHAT and CDR2 FQNNGV. The CDR3 reads CASSLDGTVNEKLFF. In DNA, the CDR3 is TGTGCCAGCAGCTTAGATGGGACAGTTAATGAAAAACTGTTTTTT. Looking up the rest from reference TRBV11-2 and TRBJ1-4 gives the full variable domain: EAGVAQSPRYKIIEKRQSVAFWCNPISGHATLYWYQQILGQGPKLLIQFQNNGVVDDSQLPKDRFSAERLKGVDSTLKIQPAKLEDSAVYLCASSLDGTVNEKLFFGSGTQLSVL.

The chain links TRBV7-6 to TRBJ2-1; no reliable D call. The CDR3 loop spans 12 amino acids. The V gene's germline CDR1 is SGHVS and CDR2 FNYEAQ. V lost 5 bases, J lost 9 bases, and 11 bases lay in between. The CDR3 reads CASSENYFEQFF. The CDR3 DNA sequence: TGTGCCAGCAGCGAGAACTACTTTGAGCAGTTCTTC.

The chain combines TRBV19 with TRBJ1-1, with TRBD1 matching over 9 bases. V was pared by 1 base and J by 2 bases, with 11 bases of the junction left unmatched. The CDR3 is made up of 18 amino acids. Germline CDR1 is LNHDA and CDR2 is SQIVND (reference sequence). The CDR3 is CASSIGPGQGGINTEAFF. Here the CDR3 DNA reads TGTGCCAGTAGTATAGGCCCGGGACAGGGAGGTATAAACACTGAAGCTTTCTTT. Using reference TRBV19 and TRBJ1-1 for the parts outside the CDR3, the full variable domain is DGGITQSPKYLFRKEGQNVTLSCEQNLNHDAMYWYRQDPGQGLRLIYYSQIVNDFQKGDIAEGYSVSREKKESFPLTVTSAQKNPTAFYLCASSIGPGQGGINTEAFFGQGTRLTVV.

V is TRBV5-5 and J is TRBJ2-3; 7 nucleotides line up with TRBD2. The CDR3 is made up of 15 amino acids. V shed 7 bases and J 2 bases; nucleotides not matched to a gene: 10. The germline gives CDR1 SGHKS, CDR2 YYEKEE (reference sequence). CDR3 DNA: TGTGCCAGCGGCTGGGGGGGAGTCACCACAGATACGCAGTATTTT. Amino acids: CASGWGGVTTDTQYF.